The rows below give T cell receptor beta chains drawn from one sample of a study of blood T cell repertoires in COVID-19. The assay was immunoSEQ multiplex PCR, and TCRdb's table has in-frame clones only and misses some. The data show some 29,000 clones, with 87% seen just once and about 15% held by the top ten. Specimen: peripheral blood. Receptors were obtained from a human donor in a cohort sampled during active COVID-19. Each CDR3 is given with its conserved first and last residue. The order of the fields is D gene, V gene, J gene, CDR3 length, clone size, CDR3 protein, CDR3 DNA. D genes are given only for firm matches. Size is stated for part of the rows, as once, few or many counts, or as a class when the clone is expanded.

TRBD1	TRBV6-6	TRBJ1-6	16	NA	CASSSDLGGAGSPLHF	TGTGCCAGCAGTTCTGACCTAGGGGGCGCGGGATCACCCCTCCACTTT
NA	TRBV29-1	TRBJ1-6	13	NA	CSVQGSYNSPLHF	TGCAGCGTCCAGGGCTCCTATAATTCACCCCTCCACTTT
TRBD2	TRBV4-1	TRBJ2-1	14	once	CASSQPGLSDEQFF	TGCGCCAGCAGCCAGCCGGGACTATCGGATGAGCAGTTCTTC
NA	TRBV9	TRBJ1-1	15	NA	CASSAQTAVNTEAFF	TGTGCCAGCAGCGCGCAGACAGCTGTGAACACTGAAGCTTTCTTT
TRBD1	TRBV6-6	TRBJ1-3	14	NA	CASSYTGDRNTIYF	TGTGCCAGCAGTTATACAGGGGACCGAAACACCATATATTTT
TRBD1	TRBV7-2	TRBJ1-2	15	NA	CASSFDRGDNYGYTF	TGTGCCAGCAGCTTCGACAGGGGGGATAACTATGGCTACACCTTC
TRBD1	TRBV7-6	TRBJ2-1	15	NA	CASSSSSTGGHEQFF	TGTGCCAGCAGCTCCTCCTCGACAGGGGGGCATGAGCAGTTCTTC
TRBD2	TRBV7-9	TRBJ2-7	16	NA	CASSRGTSGDSYEQYF	TGTGCCAGCAGCCGGGGGACTAGCGGGGACTCCTACGAGCAGTACTTC
NA	TRBV4-2	TRBJ2-3	15	NA	CASSQVSGYTDTQYF	TGTGCCAGCAGCCAAGTTAGCGGATACACAGATACGCAGTATTTT
TRBD1	TRBV19	TRBJ1-1	16	NA	CASSWTGGEMNTEAFF	TGTGCCAGTAGTTGGACAGGAGGGGAAATGAACACTGAAGCTTTCTTT
NA	TRBV7-9	TRBJ1-3	14	NA	CASSRGDSGNTIYF	TGTGCCAGCAGCAGAGGAGACTCTGGAAACACCATATATTTT
TRBD1	TRBV5-1	TRBJ2-7	15	NA	CASSSRDRGIYEQYF	TGCGCCAGCAGCTCCCGGGACAGGGGGATTTACGAGCAGTACTTC
NA	TRBV15	TRBJ2-1	13	NA	CATSRDLVGLPFF	TGTGCCACCAGCAGAGATCTAGTAGGCCTCCCGTTCTTC
TRBD2	TRBV15	TRBJ2-1	15	few	CATSRKAGPWDEQFF	TGTGCCACCAGCAGAAAAGCGGGGCCTTGGGATGAGCAGTTCTTC
NA	TRBV6-1	TRBJ1-3	16	NA	CASSEATAFSGNTIYF	TGTGCCAGCAGTGAAGCGACAGCGTTCTCTGGAAACACCATATATTTT
NA	TRBV28	TRBJ1-1	14	NA	CASSPGGGNTEAFF	TGTGCCAGCAGTCCGGGCGGGGGGAACACTGAAGCTTTCTTT
NA	TRBV6-5	TRBJ2-5	14	NA	CASRTTGIGETQYF	TGTGCCAGCAGAACCACAGGGATAGGGGAGACCCAGTACTTC
NA	TRBV5-4	TRBJ1-6	12	few	CASSLMGSPLHF	TGTGCCAGCAGCTTGATGGGCTCACCCCTCCACTTT
NA	TRBV5-8	TRBJ1-5	15	NA	CASSPRGGGNQPQHF	TGTGCCAGCAGCCCGAGGGGAGGAGGCAATCAGCCCCAGCATTTT
NA	TRBV9	TRBJ1-4	15	few	CASNNRGGVAEKLFF	TGTGCCAGCAATAATCGCGGGGGGGTAGCGGAAAAACTGTTTTTT
NA	TRBV11-3	TRBJ2-3	16	NA	CATATGSRPSTDTQYF	TGTGCCACCGCCACAGGGTCGAGGCCTAGCACAGATACGCAGTATTTT
NA	TRBV9	TRBJ1-2	14	NA	CASSRTGINYGYTF	TGTGCCAGCAGCCGTACAGGGATTAACTATGGCTACACCTTC
NA	TRBV10-2	TRBJ1-3	14	NA	CASSERGSGNTIYF	TGCGCCAGCAGTGAGAGGGGGTCTGGAAACACCATATATTTT
NA	TRBV6-5	TRBJ1-2	16	NA	CASSYSGPKGDYGYTF	TGTGCCAGCAGTTACTCGGGGCCTAAAGGGGACTATGGCTACACCTTC
NA	TRBV21-1	TRBJ2-4	15	NA	CASSRTGRAKNIQYF	TGTGCCAGTAGCAGGACAGGGCGAGCCAAAAACATTCAGTACTTC
NA	TRBV7-2	TRBJ2-3	13	NA	CASSPTIRDTQYF	TGTGCCAGCAGTCCCACGATCAGAGATACGCAGTATTTT
NA	TRBV18	TRBJ2-2	13	NA	CASSPTDTGELFF	TGTGCCAGCTCACCAACAGACACCGGGGAGCTGTTTTTT
NA	TRBV6-1	TRBJ1-2	14	NA	CASSDPVTNYGYTF	TGTGCCAGCAGTGATCCAGTTACTAACTATGGCTACACCTTC